This passage covers 27 T cell receptor beta chains from one sample sequenced in a study of T-cell reconstitution after alpha-beta-depleted transplantation in children. Unique molecular identifiers featured in how the TCRbeta library was prepared. TCRdb re-called the PCR reads with MiXCR, one entry per CDR3 protein. Here the sample spans about 980,000 distinct CDR3 sequences, less than 30% being singletons. The specimen was PBMCs, mostly from graft donor cells, collected 360 days after TCRalphabeta/CD19-depleted stem cell transplant. The receptors were gathered from a boy younger than two who had a stem cell transplant for SCID, so the T cells may come from the graft donor.

This clonotype was seen more than once but under ten times. The rearrangement uses TRBV5-1 and TRBJ1-2; D may be TRBD1 (5 bases). Germline CDR1 is SGHRS and CDR2 is YFSETQ. There are 14 residues in the CDR3. V was clipped by 2 bases and J by 8 bases, with 16 bases between them. DNA for the CDR3: TGCGCCAGCAGCTTAATCGACAGCCCAAGGGGCTACACCTTC. Translated, it gives CASSLIDSPRGYTF.

This chain joins TRBV2 and TRBJ2-5; D call uncertain. The germline gives CDR1 SNHLY, CDR2 FYNNEI. CDR3 length: 16 amino acids. Deletions cut 0 bases from V and 2 bases from J, with 13 bases between. The CDR3 bases are TGTGCCAGCAGTGAAGCGGCGGCGGTGAGGCAAGAGACCCAGTACTTC. Translation: CASSEAAAVRQETQYF.

The chain links TRBV6-1 to TRBJ2-5; 8 bases agree with TRBD1. There are 14 residues in the CDR3. The junction had 7 bases not matched to a gene; V was cut back by 4 bases and J by 6 bases. Germline V gives CDR1 MNHNS, CDR2 SASEGT. In DNA form, the CDR3 reads TGTGCCAGCAGTGGGACAGGGCGTATTAAGACCCAGTACTTC. Translating gives CASSGTGRIKTQYF.

This clonotype was seen a few times. The chain has TRBV20-1 and TRBJ2-3, with 8 bases that match TRBD2. The CDR3 spans 18 residues. Germline CDR1 reads DFQATT; CDR2 reads SNEGSKA (reference sequence). V trimming: 5 bases; J trimming: 0 bases; junction bases outside the gene matches: 16. This CDR3 is CSAPRRGGGPPSTDTQYF. The CDR3 coding sequence is TGCAGTGCTCCCCGGAGAGGCGGGGGGCCACCTAGCACAGATACGCAGTATTTT.

The chain employs TRBV29-1 and TRBJ1-1; D gene ambiguous. In germline, CDR1 is SQVTM, CDR2 ANQGSEA. CDR3 length: 12 amino acids. The V and J ends lost 5 bases and 5 bases respectively, with 12 bases between them. The CDR3: CSVLDFSTEAFF. The CDR3 DNA reads TGCAGCGTTCTGGATTTCAGTACTGAAGCTTTCTTT.

CDR3 sequence (DNA): TGCAGTGCTAGAATAACAGGGGGGGTTTCCTACGAGCAGTACTTC. Its translation is CSARITGGVSYEQYF. This chain connects TRBV20-1 to TRBJ2-7; a possible D gene is TRBD1 (8 bases). Trimming left V 2 bases short and J 1 base short, with 15 bases between. The CDR3 contains 15 residues. Per the germline V gene, CDR1 is DFQATT and CDR2 is SNEGSKA (reference sequence).

The CDR3 here is CASSPDSTPYNEQFF. CDR3 nucleotides: TGCGCCAGCAGCCCGGACAGTACCCCCTACAATGAGCAGTTCTTC. The chain links TRBV5-1 to TRBJ2-1, with D perhaps TRBD1 (6 bases). CDR3 size: 15 residues. Germline V lookup: CDR1 SGHRS, CDR2 YFSETQ. V was pared by 4 bases and J by 2 bases, with 13 bases between.

This sequence joins TRBV29-1 and TRBJ2-5, with D perhaps TRBD1 (6 bases). Germline V CDR1 and CDR2: SQVTM, ANQGSEA. Trimming took off 4 bases at V and 2 bases at J, with 11 bases between the two ends. The length of the CDR3 is 13 residues. The CDR3 nucleotides are TGCAGCGTTGTGGGTGGACAGCAAGAGACCCAGTACTTC. It specifies CSVVGGQQETQYF. Supplemented by reference TRBV29-1 and TRBJ2-5, the full variable domain reads SAVISQKPSRDICQRGTSLTIQCQVDSQVTMMFWYRQQPGQSLTLIATANQGSEATYESGFVIDKFPISRPNLTFSTLTVSNMSPEDSSIYLCSVVGGQQETQYFGPGTRLLVL.

The J gene is TRBJ2-1, the V gene TRBV3-1; D possibly corresponds to TRBD1 (6 bases). The CDR3 covers 16 residues. Trimming cost V 4 bases and J 0 bases, with 13 bases left between them. CDR1 is LGHDT, CDR2 YNNKEL, per germline (reference sequence). The CDR3 DNA reads as TGTGCCAGCAGCCGAGCGGACAGAACCTCCTACAATGAGCAGTTCTTC. It codes for CASSRADRTSYNEQFF.

This clonotype came up a few times. The V call is TRBV6-5, the J call TRBJ2-5; TRBD2 agrees at 9 bases. CDR1 and CDR2 from the germline V gene are MNHEY and SVGAGI. This CDR3 has 15 amino acids. Losses at the gene ends were 7 bases for V and 2 bases for J; bases not matched to a gene: 8. CDR3 in DNA: TGTGCCAGCACCCCTAGCGGGGAGGGGCAAGAGACCCAGTACTTC. It is translated as CASTPSGEGQETQYF.

This clonotype was counted only a few times. The V call is TRBV10-3, the J call TRBJ2-5; D might be TRBD1 or TRBD2, each matching 5 bases. The CDR3 has 14 amino acids. Germline V gene sequence: CDR1 ENHRY, CDR2 SYGVKD. With 3 bases removed from V and 4 bases from J, the gap between germline ends came to 12 bases. The CDR3 protein is CAISDETGAETQYF. The CDR3 nucleotides read TGTGCCATCAGTGACGAAACCGGGGCAGAGACCCAGTACTTC.

V usage is TRBV6-5 and J usage is TRBJ2-4; TRBD1 might be the D (5 bases). The ends were cut back, 3 bases at V and 5 bases at J, with 11 bases in the middle. Germline V CDR1 and CDR2: MNHEY, SVGAGI. The CDR3 runs to 14 residues. The CDR3 loop is CASSYVGAENIQYF. CDR3 DNA sequence: TGTGCCAGCAGTTATGTAGGGGCCGAAAACATTCAGTACTTC.

There are a few counts of this clonotype. This chain uses TRBV5-1 with TRBJ1-4, with D uncertain. CDR1 and CDR2 (germline): SGHRS, YFSETQ. With 5 bases removed from V and 8 bases from J, the gap between germline ends came to 13 bases. This CDR3 comprises 13 residues. The CDR3 spells CASSYRPVEKLFF. CDR3 nucleotide sequence: TGCGCCAGCAGTTACCGTCCAGTCGAAAAACTGTTTTTT. Combining the CDR3 with reference TRBV5-1 and TRBJ1-4 gives the whole variable domain KAGVTQTPRYLIKTRGQQVTLSCSPISGHRSVSWYQQTPGQGLQFLFEYFSETQRNKGNFPGRFSGRQFSNSRSEMNVSTLELGDSALYLCASSYRPVEKLFFGSGTQLSVL.

The table lists this clonotype with a few counts. The chain has TRBV4-1 and TRBJ2-3; D possibly matches TRBD1 or TRBD2 (6 bases each). V shed 4 bases and J shed 0 bases, with 17 bases lying between them. The CDR3 has 17 amino acids. Germline V lookup: CDR1 MGHRA, CDR2 YSYEKL. The CDR3: CASSLRGREISTDTQYF. The CDR3 DNA is TGCGCCAGCAGCCTCAGGGGACGGGAGATTAGCACAGATACGCAGTATTTT.

This clonotype was found many times. This chain connects TRBV6-1 to TRBJ2-1; no clear D. This CDR3 spans 14 amino acids. Trimming pared 5 bases from V and 2 bases from J, leaving 10 bases between. CDR1 and CDR2 (germline): MNHNS, SASEGT. This chain's CDR3 is CASSPRPTYNEQFF. The CDR3 DNA reads as TGTGCCAGCAGTCCCCGACCCACCTACAATGAGCAGTTCTTC.

The V call is TRBV20-1, the J call TRBJ2-1, with a tentative D call TRBD2 (7 bases). The CDR3 loop spans 15 amino acids. Germline CDR1 and CDR2: DFQATT and SNEGSKA (reference sequence). Trimming removed 4 bases at V and 5 bases at J, with 18 bases between. CDR3 bases: TGCAGTGCTATTGGGTTGGGGGGGCTTAACAATGAGCAGTTCTTC. This sequence encodes CSAIGLGGLNNEQFF.

This clonotype was counted a few times. The genes are TRBV12-3 or TRBV12-4 and TRBJ2-3; 9 bases are shared with TRBD2. J was trimmed by 2 bases and V by 4 bases; bases with no gene match: 4. The CDR3 runs 15 residues. The CDR3 DNA reads TGTGCCAGCAGTTGGGAGCGGGAGGACACAGATACGCAGTATTTT. Its protein is CASSWEREDTDTQYF.

V and J are TRBV15 and TRBJ2-7; D is unresolved. Trimming shortened V by 9 bases and J by 2 bases, and 17 bases separated the two germline ends. The CDR3 extends over 14 amino acids. The germline CDR1 and CDR2 sequences are LNHNV and YYDKDF (reference sequence). CDR3 residues: CATSHPLPPYEQYF. In DNA, the CDR3 is TGTGCCACTAGTCACCCTCTCCCTCCCTACGAGCAGTACTTC.

The chain uses TRBV28 and TRBJ2-7; D possibly matches TRBD1 or TRBD2 (5 bases each). The CDR3 totals 13 residues. Trimming left V 5 bases short and J 3 bases short, with 11 bases between. CDR1 and CDR2 (germline): MDHEN, SYDVKM. Here the CDR3 DNA reads TGTGCCAGCAGTAATCCGGGGCACTACGAGCAGTACTTC. This sequence encodes CASSNPGHYEQYF. Full variable domain (remainder filled in from reference TRBV28 and TRBJ2-7): DVKVTQSSRYLVKRTGEKVFLECVQDMDHENMFWYRQDPGLGLRLIYFSYDVKMKEKGDIPEGYSVSREKKERFSLILESASTNQTSMYLCASSNPGHYEQYFGPGTRLTVT.

This clonotype came up a few times. The chain has TRBV7-9 and TRBJ2-7; D gene unclear. The CDR3 has 12 amino acids. Trimming left V 1 base short and J 6 bases short, with 7 bases between. Germline CDR1 is SEHNR and CDR2 is FQNEAQ (reference sequence). As DNA, the CDR3 is TGTGCCAGCAGCTTAGGGTCCCTCGAGCAGTACTTC. Residues: CASSLGSLEQYF.

This clonotype was recorded a few times. The rearrangement uses TRBV10-3 and TRBJ1-1; 7 nucleotides align to TRBD1. Germline V gene sequence: CDR1 ENHRY, CDR2 SYGVKD. This CDR3 region has 16 residues. The V and J ends lost 2 bases and 1 base, in that order; junction bases with no gene match: 7. CDR3 in amino acids: CAISERGQGPNTEAFF. In DNA form, the CDR3 reads TGTGCCATCAGTGAGAGGGGGCAGGGGCCGAACACTGAAGCTTTCTTT.

The genes are TRBV4-2 and TRBJ2-1, with 14 bases that match TRBD2. The V gene's germline CDR1 is LGHNA and CDR2 YNFKEQ. V trimming: 1 base; J trimming: 9 bases; junction bases outside the gene matches: 8. This CDR3 has 17 residues. The CDR3 coding sequence is TGTGCCAGCAGCCAAGGGGGACTAGCGGGGGTAGTTGGTGAGCAGTTCTTC. It yields the protein CASSQGGLAGVVGEQFF.

The table lists this clonotype with many counts. The chain employs TRBV5-1 and TRBJ2-3, with D unclear. The germline CDR1 and CDR2 sequences are SGHRS and YFSETQ. CDR3 size: 16 residues. V lost 4 bases and J 0 bases, leaving 15 bases between the germline ends. CDR3 loop: CASSANRGTSTDTQYF. The CDR3 DNA sequence: TGCGCCAGCAGCGCGAACAGAGGAACTAGCACAGATACGCAGTATTTT.

The chain uses TRBV7-2 and TRBJ2-3; the D call may be TRBD1 or TRBD2 (6 bases each). CDR1 is SGHTA, CDR2 FQGNSA, per germline. CDR3 length: 16 residues. Trimming cost V 5 bases and J 6 bases, with 21 bases left between them. CDR3 nucleotides: TGTGCCAGCAGCCCCCGGAGGGGGAGGCGTACGGATACGCAGTATTTT. Translating gives CASSPRRGRRTDTQYF.

This clonotype was observed a few times. This sequence joins TRBV10-2 and TRBJ1-4; D perhaps matches TRBD1 (6 bases). Trimming removed 2 bases from V and 8 bases from J, with 15 bases in between. The CDR3 loop spans 15 amino acids. The germline V gene has CDR1 WSHSY and CDR2 SAAADI. The CDR3 here is CASSESPGAGEKLFF. The CDR3, as DNA: TGCGCCAGCAGTGAGAGTCCAGGGGCGGGGGAAAAACTGTTTTTT.

There are a few counts of this clonotype. The chain is built from TRBV15 and TRBJ1-1; 10 nucleotides line up with TRBD1. V lost 2 bases to trimming and J lost 7 bases; unmatched junction nucleotides: 10. Germline V gives CDR1 LNHNV, CDR2 YYDKDF (reference sequence). There are 16 residues in the CDR3. Here the CDR3 DNA reads TGTGCCACCAGCAGACTCCCTGGGACAGGGGTATATGAAGCTTTCTTT. Its translation is CATSRLPGTGVYEAFF.

The chain links TRBV28 to TRBJ2-7; TRBD1 agrees at 10 bases. The CDR3 is made up of 15 amino acids. Germline values: CDR1 MDHEN, CDR2 SYDVKM. Losses at the gene ends were 6 bases for V and 2 bases for J; bases not matched to a gene: 7. The CDR3 DNA reads TGTGCCAGCAGCCAGACCGGGACAGGGGCCTACGAGCAGTACTTC. This codes for CASSQTGTGAYEQYF.